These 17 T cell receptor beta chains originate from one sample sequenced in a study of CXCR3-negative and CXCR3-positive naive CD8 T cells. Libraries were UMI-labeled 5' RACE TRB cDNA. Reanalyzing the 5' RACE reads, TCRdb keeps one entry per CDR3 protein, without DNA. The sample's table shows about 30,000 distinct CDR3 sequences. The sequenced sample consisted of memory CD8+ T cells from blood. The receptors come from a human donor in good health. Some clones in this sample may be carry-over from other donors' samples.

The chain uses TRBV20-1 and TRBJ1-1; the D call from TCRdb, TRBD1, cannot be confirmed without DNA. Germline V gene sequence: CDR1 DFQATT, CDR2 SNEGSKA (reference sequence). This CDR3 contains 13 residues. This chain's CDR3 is CSAQDGGPTEAFF.

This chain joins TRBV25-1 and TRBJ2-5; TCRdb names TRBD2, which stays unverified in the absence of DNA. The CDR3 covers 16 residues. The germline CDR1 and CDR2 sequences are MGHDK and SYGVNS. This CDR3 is CASSEYTGLASGTQYF.

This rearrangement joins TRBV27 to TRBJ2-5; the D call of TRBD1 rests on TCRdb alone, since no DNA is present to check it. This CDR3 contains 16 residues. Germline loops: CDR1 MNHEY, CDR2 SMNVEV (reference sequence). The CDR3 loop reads CASSSGLPGAQETQYF.

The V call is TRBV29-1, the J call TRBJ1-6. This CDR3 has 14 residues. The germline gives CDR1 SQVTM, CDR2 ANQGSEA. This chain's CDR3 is CSVEMSSYNSPLHF.

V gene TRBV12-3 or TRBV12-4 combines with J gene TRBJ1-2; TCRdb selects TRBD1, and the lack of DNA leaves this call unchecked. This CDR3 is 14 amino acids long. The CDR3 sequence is CASSLASGGYGYTF.

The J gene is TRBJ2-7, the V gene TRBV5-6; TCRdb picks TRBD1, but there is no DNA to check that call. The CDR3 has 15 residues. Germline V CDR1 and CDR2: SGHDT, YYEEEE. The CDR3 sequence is CASINPEGDPYEQYF.

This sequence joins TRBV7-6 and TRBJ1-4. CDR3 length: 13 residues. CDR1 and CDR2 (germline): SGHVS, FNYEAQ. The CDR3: CASSPGSYEKLFF.

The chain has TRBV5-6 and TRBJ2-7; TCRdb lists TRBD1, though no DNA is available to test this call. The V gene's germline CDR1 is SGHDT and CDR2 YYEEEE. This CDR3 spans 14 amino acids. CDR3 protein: CASSSMTGLWEQYF.

This chain's CDR3 is CASSIQGGFYNEQFF. J is TRBJ2-1 and V is TRBV19; TCRdb gives TRBD1 as the D gene, but with no DNA this cannot be confirmed. The CDR3 runs to 15 residues. The V gene's germline CDR1 is LNHDA and CDR2 SQIVND (reference sequence).

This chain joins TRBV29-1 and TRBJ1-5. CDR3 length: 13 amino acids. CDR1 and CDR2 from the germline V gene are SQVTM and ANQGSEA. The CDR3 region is CSVSGGDNQPQHF.

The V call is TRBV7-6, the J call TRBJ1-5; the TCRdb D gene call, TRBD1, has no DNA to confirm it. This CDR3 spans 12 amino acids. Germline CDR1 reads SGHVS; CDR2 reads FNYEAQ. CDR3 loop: CASSLARGPQHF. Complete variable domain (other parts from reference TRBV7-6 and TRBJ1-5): GAGVSQSPRYKVTKRGQDVALRCDPISGHVSLYWYRQALGQGPEFLTYFNYEAQQDKSGLPNDRFSAERPEGSISTLTIQRTEQRDSAMYRCASSLARGPQHFGDGTRLSIL.

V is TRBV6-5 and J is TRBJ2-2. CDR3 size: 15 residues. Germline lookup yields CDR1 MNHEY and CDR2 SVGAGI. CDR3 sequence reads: CASSPGVPRTGELFF.

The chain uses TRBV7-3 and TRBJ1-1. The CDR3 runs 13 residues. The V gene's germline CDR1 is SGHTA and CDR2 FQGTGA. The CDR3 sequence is CASSSFMNTEAFF.

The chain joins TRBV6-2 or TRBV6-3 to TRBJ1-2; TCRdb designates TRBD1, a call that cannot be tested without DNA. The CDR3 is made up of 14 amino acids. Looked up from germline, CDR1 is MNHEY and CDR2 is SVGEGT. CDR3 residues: CASSTTIGIGGYTF.

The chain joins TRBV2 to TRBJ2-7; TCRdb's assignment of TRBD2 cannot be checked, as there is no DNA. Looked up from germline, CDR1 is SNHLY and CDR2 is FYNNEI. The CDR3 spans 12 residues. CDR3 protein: CATRDSRGEQYF.

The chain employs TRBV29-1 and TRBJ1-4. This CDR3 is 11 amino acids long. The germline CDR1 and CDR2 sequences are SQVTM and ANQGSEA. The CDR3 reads CSVEEREKLFF.

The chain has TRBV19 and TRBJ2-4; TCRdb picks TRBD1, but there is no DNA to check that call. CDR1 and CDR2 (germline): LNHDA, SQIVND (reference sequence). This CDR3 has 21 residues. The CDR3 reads CASSLKIRTGTSALAKNIQYF.